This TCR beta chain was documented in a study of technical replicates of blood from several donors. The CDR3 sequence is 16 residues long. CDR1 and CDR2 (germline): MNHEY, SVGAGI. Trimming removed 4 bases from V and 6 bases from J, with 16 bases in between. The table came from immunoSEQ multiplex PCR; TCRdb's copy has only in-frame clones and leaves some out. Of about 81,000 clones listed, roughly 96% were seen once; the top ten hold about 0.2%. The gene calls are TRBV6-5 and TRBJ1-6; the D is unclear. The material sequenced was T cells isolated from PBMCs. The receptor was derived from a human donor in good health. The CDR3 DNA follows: TGTGCCAGCAGTTCGGCCTGGAACAGTTTTAATTCACCCCTCCACTTT. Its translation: CASSSAWNSFNSPLHF.